This record concerns one T cell receptor beta chain sequence. Its recognized antigen is unknown. Nothing much larger sits one base from this clone, and base qualities are not available. Genomic DNA was used as template for profiling of TCR beta VDJ combinations and CDR3 sequences. An Illumina HiSeq 2000 was the platform used for TCR repertoire sequencing. Per the authors' processing: Repertoire assessment relied on Simpson's diversity index, CDR3 size and DJ length profiles, and TRBV/TRBJ rearrangement plots. The most abundant DNA sequence in the deep sequencing data was defined as the immunodominant clone. CDR3 amino acid sequences were screened for sharing across subjects and were compared with published repertoires and the VDJdb database. In TCRdb, the public reads were trimmed at Q25 with fastp and aligned with MiXCR, with productive beta chains retained. Identical CDR3 protein sequences are pooled into one entry, listed with their most common genes and DNA. Here the V and J calls rest on TCRdb's processing, not on the authors' analysis. The sample includes approximately 250,000 distinct CDR3 sequences, with approximately 82% observed a single time. 40% to 55% of the sample lies in the top ten.

The CDR3 starts with the cysteine, ends with the phenylalanine, and has 13 residues. Only the CDR3 portion is preserved as DNA: 39 bases, with reading frame beginning at the first base. V is shortened by 4 bases, J by 0 bases, and the region joining them spans 4 bases. The germline V gene provides CDR1 WSHSY and CDR2 SAAADI. This record comes from a study of CD8+CD57+ T cells in acquired aplastic anemia (dated by TCRdb to the late 2010s). In the study overall: DNA extracted from sorted CD4+ and CD8+ cells had a mean of around 3.3 ug, with a range of roughly 0.2 to 30 ug. A CD8+CD57+ expansion meant a frequency higher than the mean frequency seen in healthy subjects. Results the study describes overall, beyond this receptor: Some 30 CD8+ CDR3 sequences were shared between patients and controls but appeared highly expressed in patients and within their immunodominant clones. Patients and healthy controls showed no significant difference in CD8+ Simpson's diversity (P=0.060).

Patients chosen for sequencing had shown expansion of CD8+CD57+ cells by flow cytometry. All patients had severe acquired aplastic anemia diagnosed by International Study of Aplastic Anemia and Agranulocytosis and Camitta criteria. No patient had received any therapy when blood was sampled. The study deep-sequenced TCR repertoires of sorted CD4+ and CD8+ blood T cells from severe aplastic anemia patients and healthy subjects. In the USA, patient enrollment took place under clinicaltrials.gov protocols 00001620, 01623167, 00001397, 00071045, 00081523 and 00961064. Ficoll-Paque density gradient centrifugation was used to isolate peripheral blood mononuclear cells. Before DNA extraction, CD4+ and CD8+ T cells were sorted with FACS or magnetic beads.

The sample taken for sequencing was sorted CD4+, CD8+, or CD8+CD57+ T cells (not recorded which) from PBMCs. This receptor was obtained from a human donor with aplastic anemia. The receptor chain draws on TRBV10-2 and TRBJ1-3, with the identity of the D gene unclear. This receptor carries the CDR3 CASSANSGNTIYF. The nucleotide sequence is given as TGCGCCAGCAGTGCAAACTCTGGAAACACCATATATTTT.